A single sample gave rise to the 20 T cell receptor beta chains below, sequenced in a study of blood T cell repertoires in COVID-19. Method: immunoSEQ multiplex PCR; TCRdb's copy keeps in-frame clones and lacks some. The sample has hundreds of thousands of clones, approximately 87% seen once; the top ten hold over 1.2%. The material sequenced was peripheral blood. Source of these receptors: a woman between 35 and 50 years old who had recovered from COVID-19.

On this clone itself: One end of the junction fails to match germline, which may point to a read error. CDR3 nucleotide sequence: TGTGCCAGCAGTAGCGGGGGGGCCGGAGAGACCCAGTACTTC. Protein sequence: CASSSGGAGETQYF. The chain recombines TRBV19 with TRBJ2-5; 11 bases agree with TRBD2. The CDR3 loop spans 14 amino acids. CDR1 LNHDA and CDR2 SQIVND come from the germline V gene (reference sequence).

This chain connects TRBV10-3 to TRBJ1-1; 7 positions match TRBD1. Germline CDR1 is ENHRY and CDR2 is SYGVKD. This CDR3 spans 16 amino acids. J gave up 3 bases and V 0 bases, and 7 bases lay outside the gene matches. CDR3 in amino acids: CAISESQGVVDTEAFF. The CDR3 DNA is TGTGCCATCAGTGAGTCCCAGGGGGTCGTGGACACTGAAGCTTTCTTT.

The chain joins TRBV6-5 to TRBJ2-7, with unresolved D. The CDR3 has 13 residues. With 6 bases removed from V and 6 bases from J, the gap between germline ends came to 15 bases. CDR1 and CDR2 from the germline V gene are MNHEY and SVGAGI. This chain's CDR3 is CASSSQSLREQYF. In nucleotides, the CDR3 is TGTGCCAGCAGCTCTCAATCCTTGCGCGAGCAGTACTTC.

V usage is TRBV27 and J usage is TRBJ1-1; 7 nucleotides agree with TRBD1. CDR3 length: 14 residues. CDR1 is MNHEY, CDR2 SMNVEV, per germline (reference sequence). The V gene end was trimmed by 5 bases and the J gene end by 0 bases; junction bases not matched to a gene: 3. This chain's CDR3 is CASSGDSVNTEAFF. The CDR3 region has the DNA TGTGCCAGCAGTGGGGACAGTGTGAACACTGAAGCTTTCTTT.

CDR3: CASSLGQQKTQYF. The CDR3 DNA is TGTGCCAGCAGCTTAGGCCAACAGAAGACCCAGTACTTC. This sequence joins TRBV7-9 and TRBJ2-5; D uncertain. The CDR3 loop spans 13 amino acids. Between the trimmed V and J ends, which lost 1 base and 6 bases, there was a span of 9 bases. CDR1 and CDR2 (germline): SEHNR, FQNEAQ (reference sequence).

V and J are TRBV2 and TRBJ1-1, with D perhaps matching TRBD1 (5 bases). The CDR3 runs to 15 residues. Germline CDR1 SNHLY, CDR2 FYNNEI. V was trimmed by 3 bases and J by 1 base, leaving 12 bases between them. CDR3 DNA: TGTGCCAGCAGTGAGATAGAGCAGGGGAACACTGAAGCTTTCTTT. Protein product: CASSEIEQGNTEAFF. Full variable domain (rest looked up from reference TRBV2 and TRBJ1-1): EPEVTQTPSHQVTQMGQEVILRCVPISNHLYFYWYRQILGQKVEFLVSFYNNEISEKSEIFDDQFSVERPDGSNFTLKIRSTKLEDSAMYFCASSEIEQGNTEAFFGQGTRLTVV.

This chain joins TRBV6-5 and TRBJ1-1, with D possibly TRBD1 on 5 matching bases. Germline-derived CDR1 and CDR2 are MNHEY and SVGAGI. Trimming pared 2 bases from V and 6 bases from J, leaving 19 bases between. There are 16 residues in the CDR3. For the CDR3, the DNA is TGTGCCAGCAGTTACCCGCCAGGCCGGCCAGGGTCTGAAGCTTTCTTT. Encoded protein: CASSYPPGRPGSEAFF.

V and J are TRBV6-5 and TRBJ2-7, with 7 positions matching TRBD1. Germline values: CDR1 MNHEY, CDR2 SVGAGI. Trimming took 5 bases from V and 7 from J; bases not matched to a gene: 14. The length of the CDR3 is 15 residues. The CDR3 region has the DNA TGTGCCAGCAGTCGGACAGGATTCGGTTTGGGGGAGCAGTACTTC. The encoded protein is CASSRTGFGLGEQYF.

This clone turned up a few times. The rearrangement uses TRBV29-1 and TRBJ2-3, with TRBD2 as a possible D gene (7 bases). Germline V gene data show CDR1 as SQVTM and CDR2 as ANQGSEA. The length of the CDR3 is 16 residues. The germline V and J ends were trimmed by 3 bases and 2 bases, with 18 bases remaining between them. CDR3 residues: CSVEGNREGLTDTQYF. The CDR3 region has the DNA TGCAGCGTTGAGGGTAACAGGGAGGGGCTCACAGATACGCAGTATTTT.

The chain has TRBV20-1 and TRBJ1-1; D is unresolved. The CDR3 has 11 amino acids. CDR1 and CDR2 (germline): DFQATT, SNEGSKA (reference sequence). V was shortened by 2 bases and J by 2 bases, with 3 bases between the two germline ends. CDR3 amino acids: CSARSNTEAFF. The CDR3 DNA is TGCAGTGCTAGATCAAACACTGAAGCTTTCTTT.

The CDR3 nucleotides are TGCGCCAGCAGCCAAAGGCAGCGGGGGTCCGAGCAGTACTTC. This translates into CASSQRQRGSEQYF. The chain links TRBV4-3 to TRBJ2-7, with TRBD2 matching 8 bases. V lost 2 bases and J lost 6; bases outside the gene matches: 6. The CDR3 is 14 residues long. Germline loops: CDR1 LGHNA, CDR2 YSLEER.

This sequence joins TRBV10-2 and TRBJ2-7, with 9 bases identical to TRBD2. From germline, CDR1 is WSHSY and CDR2 SAAADI. The CDR3 covers 14 residues. V lost 6 bases, J lost 3 bases, and 6 bases stayed unmatched. CDR3 nucleotide sequence: TGCGCCAGCAGGCGGACTAGCGACCTCTACGAGCAGTACTTC. Protein product: CASRRTSDLYEQYF.

The chain has TRBV12-3 or TRBV12-4 and TRBJ2-7, with 11 bases identical to TRBD1. With V trimmed by 6 bases and J by 5 bases, 3 bases remained unmatched. This CDR3 has 13 amino acids. The DNA of the CDR3 is TGTGCCAGCAGCCTGGGACAGGGGGACGAGCAGTACTTC. This translates into CASSLGQGDEQYF.

The genes are TRBV12-5 and TRBJ1-5, with a weak D call TRBD1 (6 bases). The germline V gene has CDR1 LGHNT and CDR2 FRNRAP. The CDR3 consists of 17 residues. V shed 0 bases and J shed 5 bases, with 17 bases lying between them. The CDR3 loop reads CASGLVRLGAADQPQHF. CDR3 DNA sequence: TGTGCTAGTGGTTTGGTACGGCTGGGGGCAGCCGATCAGCCCCAGCATTTT.

The chain carries TRBV5-5 and TRBJ1-2, with 7 bases identical to TRBD1. The CDR3 has 15 residues. Trimming cost V 4 bases and J 8 bases; bases outside gene matches: 14. CDR1 and CDR2 (germline): SGHKS, YYEKEE (reference sequence). CDR3 sequence (DNA): TGTGCCAGCAGCGCTGACAGGGCCACGGCCAACGGCTACACCTTC. This translates into CASSADRATANGYTF.

J is TRBJ1-2 and V is TRBV7-9; no clear D gene. Germline assignment: CDR1 SEHNR and CDR2 FQNEAQ (reference sequence). This CDR3 has 16 amino acids. The V end was cut by 4 bases, the J end by 5 bases, with 20 bases between. DNA for the CDR3: TGTGCCAGCAGCTCGCCTGATGGGGAGGGTTGGTATGGCTACACCTTC. Translating gives CASSSPDGEGWYGYTF.

The chain joins TRBV2 to TRBJ2-4; no definite D call. This CDR3 region has 16 residues. Trimming took off 1 base at V and 4 bases at J, with 14 bases between the two ends. CDR1 is SNHLY and CDR2 is FYNNEI in the germline V gene. Here the CDR3 reads CASSEEKTIQKNIQYF. In DNA, the CDR3 is TGTGCCAGCAGTGAAGAAAAAACAATACAAAAAAACATTCAGTACTTC.

The V gene is TRBV6-6, the J gene TRBJ2-7; 9 bases map to TRBD1. Germline V gives CDR1 MNHNY, CDR2 SVGAGI (reference sequence). This CDR3 is 15 amino acids long. V shed 0 bases, J shed 5 bases, and the junction held 5 bases outside the gene matches. The CDR3 loop is CASSYSGQGGHEQYF. Here the CDR3 DNA reads TGTGCCAGCAGTTACTCGGGACAGGGAGGCCACGAGCAGTACTTC.

V usage is TRBV6-5 and J usage is TRBJ1-6, with D unresolved. The CDR3 is made up of 16 amino acids. The V end lost 0 bases, the J end lost 2 bases, and 8 bases lay between the germline ends. Germline V gene lookup returns CDR1 MNHEY and CDR2 SVGAGI. The CDR3 loop reads CASSYSSAAYNSPLHF. The DNA for the CDR3 is TGTGCCAGCAGTTACTCTTCAGCGGCCTATAATTCACCCCTCCACTTT.

The rearrangement uses TRBV7-9 and TRBJ2-6; 10 nucleotides line up with TRBD2. J gave up 2 bases and V 3 bases, and 7 bases lay outside the gene matches. Germline loops: CDR1 SEHNR, CDR2 FQNEAQ (reference sequence). The CDR3 contains 18 residues. The CDR3 DNA sequence: TGTGCCAGCAGCTTCAAGCGGGGGGGCCATACTGGGGCCAACGTCCTGACTTTC. As protein: CASSFKRGGHTGANVLTF. Variable domain in full (rest from reference TRBV7-9 and TRBJ2-6): DTGVSQNPRHKITKRGQNVTFRCDPISEHNRLYWYRQTLGQGPEFLTYFQNEAQLEKSRLLSDRFSAERPKGSFSTLEIQRTEQGDSAMYLCASSFKRGGHTGANVLTFGAGSRLTVL.